A selection of T cell receptor beta chains follows, all from one sample in a study of shared clonotypes between healthy human individuals. Clones were read by immunoSEQ multiplex PCR, and TCRdb kept only the in-frame ones, dropping some. The sample shows 2 million to 3 million clones, more than 85% of them seen only once. Sequencing was done on a sample of naive CD4+ T cells from PBMCs. These TCRs come from a man aged 18 to 30 in good health. Some clones in this sample may be carry-over from other donors' samples. CDR3s include the opening cysteine and the closing phenylalanine or tryptophan. D genes are given only for firm matches. Size is omitted from some rows. Given values are once, few, many or a class for expanded clones.

v_gene,abundance,j_gene,d_gene,CDR3nt,CDR3aa
TRBV30,once,TRBJ2-3,TRBD2,TGTGCCTGGAGTGTGGGAAGGACTAGCGGGAGAACAGATACGCAGTATTTT,CAWSVGRTSGRTDTQYF
TRBV9,NA,TRBJ2-7,TRBD2,TGTGCCAGCAGCGTAGGATTAGCGGGAGAGGTGTACTTC,CASSVGLAGEVYF
TRBV5-4,NA,TRBJ2-5,NA,TGTGCCAGCAGCTTACGCGGCTACCAAGAGACCCAGTACTTC,CASSLRGYQETQYF
TRBV10-2,NA,TRBJ1-5,NA,TGCGCCAGCATGAATTCGGGGGGACAGCCCCAGCATTTT,CASMNSGGQPQHF
TRBV19,NA,TRBJ2-1,NA,TGTGCCAGTGCTACAGGGCGGGGCCAGCAGTTCTTC,CASATGRGQQFF
TRBV11-2,NA,TRBJ2-3,TRBD2,TGTGCCAGCAGCTTAACCTTGCGGGGGGACACAGATACGCAGTATTTT,CASSLTLRGDTDTQYF
TRBV7-3,NA,TRBJ2-1,NA,TGTGCCAGCAGCTTAACAGGCAATGAGCAGTTCTTC,CASSLTGNEQFF
TRBV6-4,NA,TRBJ1-1,TRBD1,TGTGCCAGCAGACAGGGGTTGGAAACTGAAGCTTTCTTT,CASRQGLETEAFF
TRBV5-1,NA,TRBJ2-7,NA,TGCGCCAGCAGCAGCCGGACAGACTCCTACGAGCAGTACTTC,CASSSRTDSYEQYF
TRBV2,NA,TRBJ2-2,TRBD2,TGTGCCAGCAATCGGGGGAGGGCGCCCGCCGGGGAGCTGTTTTTT,CASNRGRAPAGELFF
TRBV4-2,NA,TRBJ2-7,NA,TGTGCCAGCAGCCAAAGGGGCTTGACGGGCGAGCAGTACTTC,CASSQRGLTGEQYF
TRBV2,NA,TRBJ1-6,NA,TGTGCCAGCAGACAAAGCTCCTATAATTCACCCCTCCACTTT,CASRQSSYNSPLHF
TRBV7-2,NA,TRBJ2-1,NA,TGTGCCAGCAGCTTTGGGGTCAACAATGAGCAGTTCTTC,CASSFGVNNEQFF
TRBV27,few,TRBJ1-1,TRBD1,TGTGCCAGCAGTCGGGACAGGGGAGGCACTGAAGCTTTCTTT,CASSRDRGGTEAFF
TRBV28,NA,TRBJ1-5,NA,TGTGCCAGCAGTCCGAGGGATCGGCAGCCCCAGCATTTT,CASSPRDRQPQHF
TRBV5-1,NA,TRBJ2-1,NA,TGCGCCAGCAACGACGGTAGCTCCTACAATGAGCAGTTCTTC,CASNDGSSYNEQFF